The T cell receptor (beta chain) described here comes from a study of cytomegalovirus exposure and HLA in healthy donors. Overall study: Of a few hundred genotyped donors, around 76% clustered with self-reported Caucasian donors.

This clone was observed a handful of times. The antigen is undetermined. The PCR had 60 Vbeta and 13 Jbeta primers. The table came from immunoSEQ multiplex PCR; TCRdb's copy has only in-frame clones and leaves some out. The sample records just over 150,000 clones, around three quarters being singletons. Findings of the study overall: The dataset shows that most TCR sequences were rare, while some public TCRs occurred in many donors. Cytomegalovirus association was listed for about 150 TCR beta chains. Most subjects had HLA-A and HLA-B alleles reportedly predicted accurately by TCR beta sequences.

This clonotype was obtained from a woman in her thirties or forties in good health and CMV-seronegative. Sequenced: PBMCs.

The CDR3 DNA reads as TGTGCCAGCAGCTTTATCGACAGGGCCATTTTCTTT. Translating it yields CASSFIDRAIFF. The chain carries TRBV7-3 and TRBJ1-1; 7 nucleotides match TRBD1. The ends lost 3 bases at V and 13 bases at J; junction bases unmatched: 8. The CDR3 contains 12 residues. Germline V gives CDR1 SGHTA, CDR2 FQGTGA.